Listed here is a single T cell receptor (beta chain). Its antigen remains undetermined. No per-base quality is available; no much larger clone lies one base away. The sample originates from a study of cytomegalovirus exposure and HLA in healthy donors (TCRdb year 2017). As for the study more broadly: In an earlier analysis of under 750 of the donors, around 290 Gb of sequence data and 95 million to 130 million unique TCR beta sequences from about 190 million T cells were reported. About 280 gigabases of sequencing data and approximately 92 million unique TCR sequences made up an early release that covered approximately 700 HLA-typed donors. Of the approximately 400 genotyped donors, 81% were placed in the genetic ancestry cluster associated with self-reported Caucasian donors. The study was designed to test whether signatures of past pathogen exposure could be identified by cataloging public T cell receptors. Using immunosequencing, the study profiled T cell repertoires from around 680 subjects and related those repertoires to cytomegalovirus serostatus. A separate validation cohort of some 130 different subjects was used in addition to the approximately 670-subject first cohort. To predict cytomegalovirus infection status, the study combined high-throughput TCR immunosequencing, statistical association of individual TCRs with disease status, and machine learning. A later analysis re-examined previously published TCR beta repertoires from more than 550 donors and added high-resolution HLA genotyping to investigate patterns of TCR occurrence. The later analysis used no new phenotypic data to find candidate immune exposures, relying instead on TCR beta sequences and their occurrence across donors. To decide whether each TCR beta V gene segment behaved as functional or pseudogenic, an earlier analysis of over 500 of the donors relied on high-throughput TCR beta sequencing. Alongside the repertoire data, information on donor age, sex, ethnicity and CMV serostatus was compiled. Genome-wide SNP genotypes for about 65% of the roughly 670 donors were used in a later genetic analysis, which treated that subset as a discovery cohort. Every discovery cohort repertoire had been produced on one sequencing platform. Class I and class II HLA loci were covered by the typing at four-digit resolution. Typing coverage varied by locus: 629-630 donors for A, B, C, DRB1 and DQB1; more than 500 for DQA1; more than 600 for DPA1; approximately 450 for DPB1. Because of strong linkage in the cohort, a few DR-DQ haplotypes were treated as single units for association and clustering. Across roughly 420 genotyped donors of the cohort, an average of roughly 250,000 unique TCR beta nucleotide sequences per donor were sequenced, and roughly 20% of those sequences were non-productive. Paper-wide results and their limitations: A further reported finding was that TCR beta sequences accurately predicted the HLA-A and HLA-B alleles for most subjects in the first cohort. A few of the identified cytomegalovirus-associated TCR beta chains were confirmed in vitro to be specific for cytomegalovirus antigens. Because HLA typing was unavailable for some donors at each locus, only the typed subset was used in association tests. A later analysis reported that several top co-occurrence clusters appeared linked to parvovirus B19, influenza, CMV and Epstein-Barr virus. According to a later genetic analysis, donors in an Asian-associated ancestry cluster had fewer N-insertions in productive TCRs than the approximately 610-donor mean. A later analysis found that most CMV-associated TCR beta chains appeared HLA-restricted, with HLA associations seemingly driven largely by CMV exposure. Across donors, most TCR sequences were observed very rarely, whereas some public TCRs were present in many individuals. Compared with equally common non-associated chains, HLA-associated TCR beta chains in a later analysis were more clonally expanded and had lower generation probabilities. The authors suggested that the approach could potentially be extended to other disease states and immunological phenotypes. The only immune exposure information available for the cohort was CMV serostatus. Because the 87-base-pair reads could not distinguish some IMGT-functional V segments, including TRBV6-2 and TRBV6-3, those segments were excluded. A group of highly shared sequence variants was considered likely to be a technical artifact of the sequencing pipeline. The classifier was reported to diagnose cytomegalovirus status with high specificity and sensitivity in both the original cohort and the validation cohort. Only TCR beta chains were sequenced in this cohort, and the absence of alpha or paired-chain data limited detectable features. In a later genetic analysis, a missense DCLRE1C variant was associated with V-gene and J-gene trimming of TCR beta chains, and the association was replicated in an independent cohort. Assigning TCR associations to individual alleles was difficult when HLA alleles, especially DR and DQ, strongly co-occurred. Sequencing depth was assumed to be roughly uniform across donors in the presence/absence analyses, though that assumption may not hold. The study gave a list of 150 to 200 TCR beta chains associated with cytomegalovirus. In an earlier analysis of 587 of the donors, most TCR beta V segments appeared in productive rearrangements about 87% or about 30% of the time, broadly matching IMGT annotations. In a later analysis, TCR association rates were found to vary across HLA loci, with the most associated TCRs seen for DRB1 alleles and the fewest for HLA-C alleles. Because counts were too low, approximately 15 rarely observed V segments, including chromosome 9 orphons, were excluded from the earlier analysis of about 500 of the donors. Correlated functional status among segregating V segments might reflect linkage disequilibrium, but an unknown experimental factor could not be ruled out. Specific HLA alleles were associated with some 15,000 TCR beta sequences at a false discovery rate of 0.05 in a later analysis.

To prepare the library, the immunoSEQ multiplex PCR assay was applied. A mixture of 60 forward primers for TCR Vbeta segments and 13 reverse primers for TCR Jbeta segments was used in the multiplex PCR. The CDR3 region of rearranged TCR beta genes was amplified from genomic DNA by a multiplex PCR assay. Amplified TCR beta libraries were sequenced as 87-base-pair reads on the Illumina HiSeq System. Per the source publication's procedure: Across the 670 or so repertoires, a later analysis counted tens of millions of unique TCR beta chains, roughly 11 million of which were shared by at least two donors. To remove PCR and sequencing errors, raw reads were error-corrected and collapsed into unique sequences using a nearest-neighbor algorithm that merged closely related sequences. Alignment of CDR3 sequences to IMGT reference sequences was used to assign V, D and J gene segments. For a sequence to be retained, a match of at least six nucleotides to both a V gene segment and a J gene segment was required. Rearrangements were classified as productive when the CDR3 lacked stop codons and remained in frame with V and J, and all other rearrangements were classified as non-productive. Following IMGT convention, CDR3 was defined as the stretch from the second conserved V-encoded cysteine to the conserved J-encoded phenylalanine. The earlier analysis of about 530 of the donors excluded any sequence lacking an unambiguous match to a single V gene segment. An earlier analysis of some 500 of the donors classified V segments as functional when productive rearrangements were above 56.7% and as segregating when the standard deviation between donors was above 5%. A statistical classification framework was built to diagnose cytomegalovirus status from the catalog of TCR beta chain sequences. In a later analysis, V and J genes were assigned by comparing TCR nucleotide sequences against IMGT/GENE-DB human TR gene sequences. A later analysis assigned CDR3 sequences and most-parsimonious VDJ recombination scenarios with the TCRdist pipeline. In a later analysis, each TCR beta chain was defined by its CDR3 amino acid sequence together with its V-gene family, and reads without a unique V-gene family were excluded. As a way to deal with suspected cross-contamination and a sequencing artifact, a later analysis dropped nearly 600 nucleotide sequences that were highly shared and had low generation probability. In a later analysis, a clonal expansion index was calculated for each public chain from normalized within-repertoire ranks of inferred template counts. In a later analysis, generation probabilities were computed with a VDJ recombination model fitted to out-of-frame rearrangements, and the resulting probabilities were checked against IGoR. A later analysis scored TCR-TCR, TCR-HLA and TCR-CMV co-occurrence with hypergeometric tests, applying a repertoire-size bias correction to TCR pairs. False discovery rates were estimated in a later analysis by permuting HLA or CMV assignments 20 times. A later analysis grouped co-occurring TCRs with DBSCAN, adding TCRdist sequence similarity when clustering within HLA-allele-positive subsets. For co-occurrence clustering, repertoires with fewer than 30,000 or more than 120,000 public chains were excluded, along with five or six repertoires with anomalous nucleotide sharing. TCRdb stores this immuneACCESS table with in-frame sequences only. Part of the clones is absent; in the studies checked, under half of the shortfall reflects unresolved V genes, and no reason is known for the rest. That table is the source of V, J and clone size, and D and trimming were worked out from the DNA. A total of 100,000 to 150,000 clones appear in this sample, about 79% of them only once. Less than 3.5% of the sample goes to the ten largest clones.

V loses 4 bases of germline sequence and J loses 2 bases, and the interval between the two ends is 12 bases. CDR1 and CDR2, per the germline V gene, are SGHRS and YFSETQ. Counted from cysteine to phenylalanine, this CDR3 has 15 amino acids. The DNA shown is the 45-base CDR3, in frame from base 1. The cohort consisted of 650 to 850 healthy bone marrow donors. All cohort members were sampled while nominally healthy, although unrecorded immune exposures were likely present. The donor tested CMV seronegative, placing the donor among the 352 seronegative members of the cohort. Each donor provided a peripheral blood sample, and peripheral blood mononuclear cells were used for TCR beta sequencing. The Qiagen DNeasy Blood Extraction Kit was used to extract genomic DNA from the blood cell samples.

The sequence was collected from a man aged 45 to 65 in good health and CMV-seronegative. This chain is built from TRBV5-1 and TRBJ1-4; matching of 5 bases hints at TRBD1 as the D gene. Sequenced: PBMCs. This receptor carries the CDR3 CASSGGGTTNEKLFF. The sequenced DNA is TGCGCCAGCAGCGGTGGCGGGACTACTAATGAAAAACTGTTTTTT. Supplemented by the reference TRBV5-1 and TRBJ1-4 proteins around the CDR3, the complete variable domain is KAGVTQTPRYLIKTRGQQVTLSCSPISGHRSVSWYQQTPGQGLQFLFEYFSETQRNKGNFPGRFSGRQFSNSRSEMNVSTLELGDSALYLCASSGGGTTNEKLFFGSGTQLSVL.